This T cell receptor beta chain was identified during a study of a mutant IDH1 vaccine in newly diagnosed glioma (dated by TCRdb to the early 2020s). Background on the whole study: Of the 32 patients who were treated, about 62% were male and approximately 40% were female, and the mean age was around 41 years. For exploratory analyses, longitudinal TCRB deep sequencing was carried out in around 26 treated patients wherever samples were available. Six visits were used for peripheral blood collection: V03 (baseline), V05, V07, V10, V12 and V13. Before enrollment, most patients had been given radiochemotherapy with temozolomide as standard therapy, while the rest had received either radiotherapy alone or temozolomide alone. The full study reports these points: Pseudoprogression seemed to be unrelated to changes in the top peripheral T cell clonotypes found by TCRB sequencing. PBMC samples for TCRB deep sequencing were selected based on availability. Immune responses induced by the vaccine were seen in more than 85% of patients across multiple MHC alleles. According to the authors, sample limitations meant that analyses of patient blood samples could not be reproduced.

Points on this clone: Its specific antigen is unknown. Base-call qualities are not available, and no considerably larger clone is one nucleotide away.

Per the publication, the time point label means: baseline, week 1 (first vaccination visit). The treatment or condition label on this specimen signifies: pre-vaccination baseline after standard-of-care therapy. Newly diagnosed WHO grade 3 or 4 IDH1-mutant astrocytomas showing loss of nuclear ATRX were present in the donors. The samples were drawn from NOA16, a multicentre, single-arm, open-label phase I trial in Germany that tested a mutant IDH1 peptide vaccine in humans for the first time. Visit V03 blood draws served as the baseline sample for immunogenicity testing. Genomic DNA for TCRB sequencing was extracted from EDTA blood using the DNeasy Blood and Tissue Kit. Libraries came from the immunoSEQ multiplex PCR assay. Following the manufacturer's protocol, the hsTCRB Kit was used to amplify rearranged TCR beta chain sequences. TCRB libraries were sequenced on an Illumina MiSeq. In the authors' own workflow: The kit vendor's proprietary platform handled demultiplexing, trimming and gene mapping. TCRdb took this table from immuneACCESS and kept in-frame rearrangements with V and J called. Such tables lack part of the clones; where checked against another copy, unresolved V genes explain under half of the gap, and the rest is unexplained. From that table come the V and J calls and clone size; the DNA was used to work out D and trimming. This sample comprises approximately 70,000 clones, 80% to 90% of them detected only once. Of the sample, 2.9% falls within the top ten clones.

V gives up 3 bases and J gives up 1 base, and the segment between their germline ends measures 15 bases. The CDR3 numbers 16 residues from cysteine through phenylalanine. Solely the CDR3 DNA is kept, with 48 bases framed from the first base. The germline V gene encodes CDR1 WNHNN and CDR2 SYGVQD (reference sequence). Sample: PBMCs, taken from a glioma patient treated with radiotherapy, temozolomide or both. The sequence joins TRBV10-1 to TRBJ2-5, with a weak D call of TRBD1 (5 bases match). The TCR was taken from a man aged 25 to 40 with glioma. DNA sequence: TGCGCCAGCAGTGATTTCGGCAGGGTGGGCCAAGAGACCCAGTACTTC. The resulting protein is CASSDFGRVGQETQYF.